The 13 T cell receptor beta chains below were found in one sample sequenced in a study of spatial heterogeneity in lung cancer. A single record per CDR3 protein comes from TCRdb applying MiXCR to the 5' RACE reads. The sample records 60,000 to 85,000 distinct CDR3 sequences, 7.5% to 10% being singletons. As to time point: blood at routine non-recurrence follow-up after resection. The source was PBMCs, collected at follow-up. The receptors were gathered from a female donor with early-stage non-small cell lung cancer.

In this sample, this clonotype turned up many times. V and J are TRBV19 and TRBJ2-7; possibly TRBD1 for D (5 bases). The CDR3 totals 13 residues. V was trimmed by 6 bases and J by 1 base, leaving 10 bases between them. Germline CDR1 reads LNHDA; CDR2 reads SQIVND (reference sequence). The CDR3 loop is CASSPRDSYEQYF. CDR3 nucleotide sequence: TGTGCCAGTAGCCCCAGGGATTCCTACGAGCAGTACTTC.

This clonotype was counted only a few times. The chain employs TRBV7-2 and TRBJ2-5; 8 positions agree with TRBD1. The V gene end was trimmed by 3 bases and the J gene end by 3 bases; junction bases not matched to a gene: 6. The length of the CDR3 is 15 residues. Per the germline V gene, CDR1 is SGHTA and CDR2 is FQGNSA. CDR3 DNA: TGTGCCAGCAGCTTGAGTTGGACAGGGAAAGAGACCCAGTACTTC. Amino acids: CASSLSWTGKETQYF.

The chain's CDR3 is CASGLGGLTEAFF. In DNA, the CDR3 is TGTGCCAGTGGATTGGGGGGTCTCACTGAAGCTTTCTTT. The chain combines TRBV19 with TRBJ1-1, with a tentative D call TRBD1 (5 bases). This CDR3 has 13 amino acids. V gave up 8 bases and J gave up 4 bases, with 14 bases separating them. Germline V gene lookup returns CDR1 LNHDA and CDR2 SQIVND (reference sequence).

The V gene is TRBV20-1, the J gene TRBJ2-7; 10 bases align to TRBD1. Germline CDR1 DFQATT, CDR2 SNEGSKA (reference sequence). The CDR3 spans 14 residues. V trimming: 2 bases; J trimming: 6 bases; junction bases outside the gene matches: 7. CDR3 sequence reads: CSARRTGGVSEQYF. The CDR3 DNA reads as TGCAGTGCTAGAAGGACAGGGGGTGTGTCCGAGCAGTACTTC.

This clonotype was counted between two and nine times. The chain employs TRBV6-5 and TRBJ2-3; D is unclear. The length of the CDR3 is 15 residues. The germline gives CDR1 MNHEY, CDR2 SVGAGI. Between the trimmed V and J ends, which lost 4 bases and 0 bases, there was a span of 11 bases. The CDR3 nucleotides read TGTGCCAGCAGTTCCACACAACCAAGCACAGATACGCAGTATTTT. This gives the protein CASSSTQPSTDTQYF.

This clonotype was observed at least ten times. The chain has TRBV7-9 and TRBJ2-3; D remains ambiguous. Trimming cost V 5 bases and J 0 bases, with 15 bases left between them. Germline V gives CDR1 SEHNR, CDR2 FQNEAQ (reference sequence). The CDR3 loop spans 16 amino acids. The DNA of the CDR3 is TGTGCCAGCAGCCCACATTCTACGCCTAGCACAGATACGCAGTATTTT. Protein sequence: CASSPHSTPSTDTQYF.

This clonotype was seen ten or more times. The chain uses TRBV13 and TRBJ2-3, with 7 positions matching TRBD2. V was clipped by 1 base and J by 3 bases; unmatched bases: 7. CDR3 length: 16 amino acids. Germline values: CDR1 PRHDT, CDR2 FYEKMQ (reference sequence). For the CDR3, the DNA is TGTGCCAGCAGCTTAGACGGCGGGAGAGGGACAGATACGCAGTATTTT. It encodes CASSLDGGRGTDTQYF. Looking up the rest from reference TRBV13 and TRBJ2-3 gives the full variable domain: AAGVIQSPRHLIKEKRETATLKCYPIPRHDTVYWYQQGPGQDPQFLISFYEKMQSDKGSIPDRFSAQQFSDYHSELNMSSLELGDSALYFCASSLDGGRGTDTQYFGPGTRLTVL.

This clonotype has at least ten counts. The chain couples TRBV28 to TRBJ1-2, with D uncertain. CDR1 is MDHEN and CDR2 is SYDVKM in the germline V gene. This CDR3 has 12 amino acids. V lost 1 base and J lost 0, with 0 bases in between. The CDR3 coding sequence is TGTGCCAGCAGTTTATCTAACTATGGCTACACCTTC. It encodes CASSLSNYGYTF.

The rearrangement links TRBV29-1 to TRBJ1-1, with a tentative D call TRBD1 (6 bases). This CDR3 is 13 amino acids long. CDR1 SQVTM and CDR2 ANQGSEA come from the germline V gene. V lost 6 bases, J lost 4 bases, and 15 bases lay in between. The CDR3: CSVAQRTVTEAFF. The CDR3 DNA reads as TGCAGCGTCGCTCAACGGACAGTCACTGAAGCTTTCTTT.

Ten or more counts support this clonotype. The chain employs TRBV4-1 and TRBJ1-6, with 7 bases aligning to TRBD1. Trimming removed 4 bases from V and 7 bases from J; junction bases left unmatched: 4. The CDR3 runs 14 residues. The V gene's germline CDR1 is MGHRA and CDR2 YSYEKL. The CDR3, as DNA: TGCGCCAGCAGCCGAACAGGGGACAATTCACCCCTCCACTTT. Its protein product is CASSRTGDNSPLHF.

This clonotype was detected ten times or more. This rearrangement joins TRBV5-1 to TRBJ1-2; 7 bases agree with TRBD1. Germline V gene sequence: CDR1 SGHRS, CDR2 YFSETQ. The CDR3 sequence is 15 residues long. V lost 2 bases and J lost 3; bases outside the gene matches: 7. CDR3 region: CASSFGTEIDYGYTF. The CDR3, as DNA: TGCGCCAGCAGCTTTGGGACAGAGATCGACTATGGCTACACCTTC. The variable domain in full, with the rest retrieved from reference TRBV5-1 and TRBJ1-2, is KAGVTQTPRYLIKTRGQQVTLSCSPISGHRSVSWYQQTPGQGLQFLFEYFSETQRNKGNFPGRFSGRQFSNSRSEMNVSTLELGDSALYLCASSFGTEIDYGYTFGSGTRLTVV.

This clonotype was recorded at least ten times. The chain combines TRBV30 with TRBJ2-5, with TRBD1 matching 10 bases. Losses at the gene ends were 8 bases for V and 5 bases for J; bases not matched to a gene: 5. This CDR3 region has 12 residues. Looked up from germline, CDR1 is GTSNPN and CDR2 is SVGIG (reference sequence). CDR3 in amino acids: CAGDRGYETQYF. CDR3 bases: TGTGCCGGGGACAGGGGATATGAGACCCAGTACTTC.

This clonotype has only one observation. This chain links TRBV2 with TRBJ2-7; 9 bases map to TRBD2. CDR1 SNHLY and CDR2 FYNNEI come from the germline V gene. This CDR3 contains 14 residues. Trimming took 3 bases from V and 1 from J; bases not matched to a gene: 1. The chain's CDR3 is CASSEGLASYEQYF. Here the CDR3 DNA reads TGTGCCAGCAGTGAGGGACTAGCTTCCTACGAGCAGTACTTC.